This record concerns one T cell receptor (beta chain) sequence. Its target is unknown. The data belong to a study of blood T cells in healthy people across ages. A sample-barcoded 5' primer and a J-beta primer mix were used in a second PCR of roughly 7 to 11 cycles. TCRdb independently ran MiXCR on the 5' RACE reads; one entry per CDR3 protein. The sample has hundreds of thousands of distinct CDR3 sequences, around 24% seen once; the top ten hold 7.5% to 9%. Overall study results and limits: Because sorting was not performed, PBMCs prevented conclusive naive versus antigen-experienced comparison. The long-lived group displayed more naive CD4+ cells, plus higher diversity, than the aged donors did. Researchers deemed the diversity estimates from one million T cells underestimates.

Every participating donor contributed 8 to 10 milliliters of peripheral blood through a draw. The same sample was also studied in work on T cells of mothers and their children.

This receptor was obtained from a boy aged 10-17 years in good health. The sample was blood.

The CDR3 here is CASSPSGTGPMNYGYTF. Here the CDR3 DNA reads TGTGCCAGCAGCCCTTCCGGGACAGGGCCCATGAACTATGGCTACACCTTC. The V gene is TRBV7-6, the J gene TRBJ1-2; TRBD1 agrees at 9 bases. Germline loops: CDR1 SGHVS, CDR2 FNYEAQ. The trim removed 5 bases at V and 2 bases at J, leaving 12 bases unmatched. The CDR3 length is 17 residues. Drawing the rest from reference TRBV7-6 and TRBJ1-2, the complete variable domain is GAGVSQSPRYKVTKRGQDVALRCDPISGHVSLYWYRQALGQGPEFLTYFNYEAQQDKSGLPNDRFSAERPEGSISTLTIQRTEQRDSAMYRCASSPSGTGPMNYGYTFGSGTRLTVV.